The 32 T cell receptor beta chains below all came from one sample that was sequenced in a study of blood T cell repertoires in COVID-19. The protocol was immunoSEQ multiplex PCR, while the TCRdb copy is restricted to in-frame clones and leaves out a portion. The data show around 180,000 clones, around 83% seen once. The sample taken for sequencing was peripheral blood. Receptors were obtained from a human donor in a cohort sampled during active COVID-19.

The rearrangement links TRBV2 to TRBJ2-1; D might be TRBD2 (5 bases). The germline CDR1 and CDR2 sequences are SNHLY and FYNNEI. Trimming cost V 5 bases and J 6 bases, with 14 bases left between them. This CDR3 contains 14 residues. CDR3 DNA: TGTGCCAGCAGTCCGGGATGGGTAGGCAATGAGCAGTTCTTC. Its protein is CASSPGWVGNEQFF.

The chain has TRBV7-2 and TRBJ2-2; 12 bases match TRBD2. Trimming at V came to 4 bases and at J to 5 bases, leaving 5 bases not matched to a gene. The CDR3 covers 16 residues. Germline values: CDR1 SGHTA, CDR2 FQGNSA. CDR3 coding DNA: TGTGCCAGCAGCTCTATAGGACTAGCGGGGACCGGGGAGCTGTTTTTT. This sequence encodes CASSSIGLAGTGELFF. Full variable domain (outside the CDR3, taken from reference TRBV7-2 and TRBJ2-2): GAGVSQSPSNKVTEKGKDVELRCDPISGHTALYWYRQSLGQGLEFLIYFQGNSAPDKSGLPSDRFSAERTGGSVSTLTIQRTQQEDSAVYLCASSSIGLAGTGELFFGEGSRLTVL.

This chain uses TRBV18 with TRBJ2-6; maybe TRBD1 (5 bases). Trimming left V 3 bases short and J 4 bases short, with 13 bases between. Germline CDR1 is KGHSH and CDR2 is LQKENI. The CDR3 has 16 amino acids. CDR3 amino acids: CASSPQGSGGANVLTF. DNA for the CDR3: TGTGCCAGCTCACCGCAGGGTTCCGGGGGGGCCAACGTCCTGACTTTC. Drawing the rest from reference TRBV18 and TRBJ2-6, the complete variable domain is NAGVMQNPRHLVRRRGQEARLRCSPMKGHSHVYWYRQLPEEGLKFMVYLQKENIIDESGMPKERFSAEFPKEGPSILRIQQVVRGDSAAYFCASSPQGSGGANVLTFGAGSRLTVL.

This clone has more than one count but fewer than ten. V and J are TRBV11-3 and TRBJ1-2; TRBD1 aligns across 8 bases. Trimming at V came to 6 bases and at J to 8 bases, leaving 11 bases not matched to a gene. Germline lookup yields CDR1 SGHNT and CDR2 YENEEA. This CDR3 is 14 amino acids long. The CDR3 DNA reads TGTGCCAGCAGTCGACAGGGGATAGGAGGGGGCTACACCTTC. Translating gives CASSRQGIGGGYTF.

The V call is TRBV7-2, the J call TRBJ2-3; 7 nucleotides line up with TRBD1. The CDR3 is made up of 16 amino acids. V was pared by 3 bases and J by 3 bases, with 9 bases of the junction left unmatched. Germline V lookup: CDR1 SGHTA, CDR2 FQGNSA. As DNA, the CDR3 is TGTGCCAGCAGCTTTCCGACAGGGCCAGGGACAGATACGCAGTATTTT. Translated, it gives CASSFPTGPGTDTQYF. The variable domain in full, with the rest retrieved from reference TRBV7-2 and TRBJ2-3, is GAGVSQSPSNKVTEKGKDVELRCDPISGHTALYWYRQSLGQGLEFLIYFQGNSAPDKSGLPSDRFSAERTGGSVSTLTIQRTQQEDSAVYLCASSFPTGPGTDTQYFGPGTRLTVL.

V usage is TRBV19 and J usage is TRBJ1-4, with a possible D match to TRBD1 (5 bases). Germline values: CDR1 LNHDA, CDR2 SQIVND (reference sequence). Trimming removed 10 bases from V and 0 bases from J, with 21 bases in between. The CDR3 covers 17 residues. The CDR3 DNA sequence: TGTGCCACCGCCAAAAAACCAAGGACAACAACTAATGAAAAACTGTTTTTT. It specifies CATAKKPRTTTNEKLFF.

The chain is built from TRBV9 and TRBJ1-6; D unclear. The CDR3 is made up of 15 amino acids. V dropped 0 bases and J dropped 3 bases, with 7 bases sitting between them. Germline CDR1 is SGDLS and CDR2 is YYNGEE. The chain's CDR3 is CASSVGGDYNSPLHF. In DNA, the CDR3 is TGTGCCAGCAGCGTAGGTGGAGACTATAATTCACCCCTCCACTTT.

The chain carries TRBV11-3 and TRBJ1-1, with a weak D call TRBD1 (5 bases). Germline V gene lookup returns CDR1 SGHNT and CDR2 YENEEA. Between the trimmed V and J ends, which lost 0 bases and 1 base, there was a span of 12 bases. The CDR3 consists of 16 residues. CDR3 nucleotides: TGTGCCAGCAGCTTAGATGGCAGGGAGGGGAACACTGAAGCTTTCTTT. As protein: CASSLDGREGNTEAFF.

The chain employs TRBV11-2 and TRBJ2-7; TRBD2 agrees at 8 bases. The CDR3 is 15 amino acids. Trimming cost V 3 bases and J 6 bases; bases outside gene matches: 10. CDR1 SGHAT and CDR2 FQNNGV come from the germline V gene. The chain's CDR3 is CASSFDGTRSLEQYF. The CDR3 region has the DNA TGTGCCAGCAGCTTTGACGGGACTAGAAGTCTCGAGCAGTACTTC.

The chain employs TRBV28 and TRBJ2-5; TRBD2 agrees at 8 bases. CDR1 and CDR2 from the germline V gene are MDHEN and SYDVKM. Unmatched junction bases numbered 5, after V lost 3 bases and J lost 5 bases. The CDR3 has 14 amino acids. CDR3 loop: CASSLGGGRETQYF. In nucleotides, the CDR3 is TGTGCCAGCAGTTTGGGGGGCGGGAGGGAGACCCAGTACTTC. The variable domain in full, with the rest retrieved from reference TRBV28 and TRBJ2-5, is DVKVTQSSRYLVKRTGEKVFLECVQDMDHENMFWYRQDPGLGLRLIYFSYDVKMKEKGDIPEGYSVSREKKERFSLILESASTNQTSMYLCASSLGGGRETQYFGPGTRLLVL.

The chain has TRBV3-1 (or the pseudogene TRBV3-2) and TRBJ1-5; D uncertain. In germline, CDR1 is LGHDT, CDR2 YNNKEL (reference sequence). The CDR3 is 16 amino acids. Trimming took 0 bases from V and 2 from J, leaving 11 bases between them. Here the CDR3 reads CASSQDYAGGNQPQHF. Here the CDR3 DNA reads TGTGCCAGCAGCCAAGACTACGCCGGGGGCAATCAGCCCCAGCATTTT.

The V and J genes are TRBV5-6 and TRBJ1-1; D might be TRBD1 (5 bases). The V gene's germline CDR1 is SGHDT and CDR2 YYEEEE. The V gene lost 2 bases and the J gene lost 11 bases, with 16 bases spanning the gap. The CDR3 is 13 amino acids. The CDR3: CASSFRGSFRAFF. The DNA of the CDR3 is TGTGCCAGCAGCTTCCGGGGGAGTTTTAGGGCTTTCTTT.

The V call is TRBV7-9, the J call TRBJ1-5; 7 bases map to TRBD1. V gave up 1 base and J gave up 2 bases; unmatched junction bases: 11. The germline CDR1 and CDR2 sequences are SEHNR and FQNEAQ (reference sequence). This CDR3 comprises 18 residues. In DNA, the CDR3 is TGTGCCAGCAGCTTAGGAGCGCCGGGACAGAGGGGCAATCAGCCCCAGCATTTT. Encoded protein: CASSLGAPGQRGNQPQHF. Looking up the rest from reference TRBV7-9 and TRBJ1-5 gives the full variable domain: DTGVSQNPRHKITKRGQNVTFRCDPISEHNRLYWYRQTLGQGPEFLTYFQNEAQLEKSRLLSDRFSAERPKGSFSTLEIQRTEQGDSAMYLCASSLGAPGQRGNQPQHFGDGTRLSIL.

This chain joins TRBV4-2 and TRBJ2-5; tentative D call: TRBD2 (6 bases). With 2 bases removed from V and 5 bases from J, the gap between germline ends came to 15 bases. CDR1 and CDR2 from the germline V gene are LGHNA and YNFKEQ. This CDR3 has 15 residues. The CDR3 bases are TGTGCCAGCAGCCAAAATAGCGGTGATGGGGAGACCCAGTACTTC. It codes for CASSQNSGDGETQYF.

CDR3 protein: CASSTGQGGNSGNTIYF. For the CDR3, the DNA is TGCGCCAGCAGCACGGGACAGGGAGGAAACTCTGGAAACACCATATATTTT. The rearrangement joins TRBV5-1 to TRBJ1-3, with 9 bases fitting TRBD1. Losses at the gene ends were 4 bases for V and 0 bases for J; bases not matched to a gene: 8. The germline CDR1 and CDR2 sequences are SGHRS and YFSETQ. This CDR3 region has 17 residues.

The rearrangement uses TRBV2 and TRBJ1-1; a weak D match, TRBD1 (6 bases). V lost 5 bases, J lost 6 bases, and 13 bases lay in between. The CDR3 has 13 residues. Per germline, CDR1 SNHLY and CDR2 FYNNEI. In DNA, the CDR3 is TGTGCCAGCAGTTTCGACAGGCGCTCTGAAGCTTTCTTT. Residues: CASSFDRRSEAFF.

A few counts support this clone. The chain is built from TRBV6-4 and TRBJ2-2, with 13 positions matching TRBD2. Germline V gene data show CDR1 as MRHNA and CDR2 as SNTAGT. V shed 4 bases and J 4 bases; nucleotides not matched to a gene: 0. This CDR3 comprises 15 residues. CDR3 nucleotide sequence: TGTGCCAGCAGTGGGACTAGCGGGAGCACCGGGGAGCTGTTTTTT. This codes for CASSGTSGSTGELFF.

The chain links TRBV11-2 to TRBJ1-1; D unclear. V was cut by 1 base and J by 1 base, with 7 bases left in between. Per the germline V gene, CDR1 is SGHAT and CDR2 is FQNNGV. There are 14 residues in the CDR3. CDR3 coding DNA: TGTGCCAGCAGCTTAGGACTGACGAACACTGAAGCTTTCTTT. Residues: CASSLGLTNTEAFF.

The genes are TRBV5-1 and TRBJ1-2, with a tentative D call TRBD1 (6 bases). Germline V gives CDR1 SGHRS, CDR2 YFSETQ. The CDR3 has 13 amino acids. Between the trimmed V and J ends, which lost 0 bases and 8 bases, there was a span of 11 bases. The CDR3 loop is CASSLGGGPGYTF. CDR3 DNA sequence: TGCGCCAGCAGCTTGGGAGGGGGTCCCGGCTACACCTTC.

The rearrangement links TRBV19 to TRBJ2-7; 16 bases match TRBD2. Germline V gives CDR1 LNHDA, CDR2 SQIVND (reference sequence). This CDR3 has 17 residues. The V gene end was trimmed by 5 bases and the J gene end by 7 bases; junction bases not matched to a gene: 11. The CDR3 is CASSQPGLAGGPREQYF. The CDR3 DNA reads TGTGCCAGTAGTCAACCGGGACTAGCGGGAGGGCCTCGTGAGCAGTACTTC.

This rearrangement joins TRBV7-2 to TRBJ2-1, with a tentative D call TRBD2 (6 bases). CDR1 and CDR2 (germline): SGHTA, FQGNSA. Trimming took 1 base from V and 1 from J, leaving 8 bases between them. The CDR3 length is 15 residues. The CDR3 loop reads CASSLGGLSYNEQFF. In DNA form, the CDR3 reads TGTGCCAGCAGCTTAGGGGGACTGTCCTACAATGAGCAGTTCTTC.

The chain couples TRBV2 to TRBJ2-2, with D perhaps TRBD1 (6 bases). V lost 10 bases and J 1 base, leaving 19 bases between the germline ends. The CDR3 has 16 residues. Germline CDR1 is SNHLY and CDR2 is FYNNEI. CDR3 nucleotide sequence: TGTGCCACCATCCCATCGGCCAGGGGGAACACCGGGGAGCTGTTTTTT. As protein: CATIPSARGNTGELFF.

The genes are TRBV10-3 and TRBJ2-7; TRBD1 matches at 8 bases. The CDR3 spans 13 residues. Germline CDR1 is ENHRY and CDR2 is SYGVKD. J was trimmed by 0 bases and V by 11 bases; bases with no gene match: 6. CDR3 amino acids: CAVGQGLSYEQYF. The CDR3 DNA follows: TGTGCCGTCGGACAGGGCCTCTCCTACGAGCAGTACTTC.

The chain combines TRBV10-1 with TRBJ2-3; D is unclear. This CDR3 is built from 15 residues. The V and J ends lost 2 bases and 0 bases respectively, with 9 bases between them. CDR1 and CDR2 from the germline V gene are WNHNN and SYGVQD (reference sequence). DNA of the CDR3: TGCGCCAGCAGTGAGGGGCTACATAGCACAGATACGCAGTATTTT. Translating gives CASSEGLHSTDTQYF.

This clone was recorded a few times. This sequence joins TRBV7-9 and TRBJ1-2; TRBD1 aligns across 7 bases. Per germline, CDR1 SEHNR and CDR2 FQNEAQ (reference sequence). V lost 5 bases to trimming and J lost 0 bases; unmatched junction nucleotides: 9. CDR3 size: 16 residues. CDR3 in amino acids: CASSDNWQGANYGYTF. The CDR3 DNA reads TGTGCCAGCAGCGACAACTGGCAGGGGGCTAACTATGGCTACACCTTC.

This chain connects TRBV12-3 or TRBV12-4 to TRBJ2-7; D is perhaps TRBD2 (5 bases). Trimming stripped 5 bases from V and 3 bases from J, with 8 bases between. The CDR3 runs 12 residues. The DNA of the CDR3 is TGTGCCAGCAGTCGAGGGTTCTACGAGCAGTACTTC. Its protein is CASSRGFYEQYF.

J is TRBJ1-5 and V is TRBV20-1; possible D gene TRBD1, 6 bases. This CDR3 contains 17 residues. Germline CDR1 DFQATT, CDR2 SNEGSKA (reference sequence). V was clipped by 3 bases and J by 6 bases, with 24 bases between them. The CDR3 DNA is TGCAGTGCTAGTCTAACACAATCGGGGGGGCAGGGTCAGCCCCAGCATTTT. Amino acids: CSASLTQSGGQGQPQHF.

The V and J genes are TRBV3-1 (or the pseudogene TRBV3-2) and TRBJ1-2; possibly TRBD1 for D (6 bases). This CDR3 is 15 amino acids long. V lost 3 bases, J lost 2 bases, and 13 bases lay in between. The germline V gene has CDR1 LGHDT and CDR2 YNNKEL (reference sequence). The CDR3 loop reads CASSHGGRGNYGYTF. CDR3 nucleotides: TGTGCCAGCAGCCATGGGGGCAGGGGAAACTATGGCTACACCTTC.

The rearrangement links TRBV19 to TRBJ2-7, with TRBD1 matching 8 bases. V was pared by 8 bases and J by 4 bases, with 4 bases of the junction left unmatched. The CDR3 totals 12 residues. In germline, CDR1 is LNHDA, CDR2 SQIVND (reference sequence). CDR3 protein: CASGQGEYEQYF. DNA of the CDR3: TGTGCCAGTGGACAGGGAGAATACGAGCAGTACTTC.

The chain has TRBV11-2 and TRBJ2-7, with D possibly TRBD1 on 6 matching bases. This CDR3 contains 15 residues. Trimming took off 4 bases at V and 5 bases at J, with 18 bases between the two ends. Germline V gene lookup returns CDR1 SGHAT and CDR2 FQNNGV. For the CDR3, the DNA is TGTGCCAGCAGCTCGGTACAGGGTAAAATCAACGAGCAGTACTTC. Encoded protein: CASSSVQGKINEQYF.

The rearrangement links TRBV27 to TRBJ1-4, with a weak D call TRBD1 (5 bases). Deletions cut 4 bases from V and 0 bases from J, with 9 bases between. This CDR3 has 15 residues. In germline, CDR1 is MNHEY, CDR2 SMNVEV (reference sequence). The CDR3 nucleotides are TGTGCCAGCAGTTCAGGGATGTCAACTAATGAAAAACTGTTTTTT. Translated: CASSSGMSTNEKLFF.

The chain combines TRBV10-3 with TRBJ1-1; TRBD1 might be the D (6 bases). In germline, CDR1 is ENHRY, CDR2 SYGVKD. Trimming cost V 6 bases and J 5 bases, with 16 bases left between them. The CDR3 length is 14 residues. The CDR3 spells CAISPEGGRTEAFF. The CDR3 DNA reads TGTGCCATCAGCCCGGAGGGGGGGAGGACTGAAGCTTTCTTT.